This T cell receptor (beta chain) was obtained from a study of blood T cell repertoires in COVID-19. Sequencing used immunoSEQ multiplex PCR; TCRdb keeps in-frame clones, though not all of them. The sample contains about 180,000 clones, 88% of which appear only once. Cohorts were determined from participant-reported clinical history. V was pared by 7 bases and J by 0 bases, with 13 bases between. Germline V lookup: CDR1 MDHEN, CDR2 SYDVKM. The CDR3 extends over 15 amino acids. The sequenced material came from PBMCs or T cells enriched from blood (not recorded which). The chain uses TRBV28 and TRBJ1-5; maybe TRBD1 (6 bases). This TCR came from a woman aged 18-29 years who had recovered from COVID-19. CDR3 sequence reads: CASTLGHPSNQPQHF. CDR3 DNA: TGTGCCAGCACCTTGGGACATCCTAGCAATCAGCCCCAGCATTTT.